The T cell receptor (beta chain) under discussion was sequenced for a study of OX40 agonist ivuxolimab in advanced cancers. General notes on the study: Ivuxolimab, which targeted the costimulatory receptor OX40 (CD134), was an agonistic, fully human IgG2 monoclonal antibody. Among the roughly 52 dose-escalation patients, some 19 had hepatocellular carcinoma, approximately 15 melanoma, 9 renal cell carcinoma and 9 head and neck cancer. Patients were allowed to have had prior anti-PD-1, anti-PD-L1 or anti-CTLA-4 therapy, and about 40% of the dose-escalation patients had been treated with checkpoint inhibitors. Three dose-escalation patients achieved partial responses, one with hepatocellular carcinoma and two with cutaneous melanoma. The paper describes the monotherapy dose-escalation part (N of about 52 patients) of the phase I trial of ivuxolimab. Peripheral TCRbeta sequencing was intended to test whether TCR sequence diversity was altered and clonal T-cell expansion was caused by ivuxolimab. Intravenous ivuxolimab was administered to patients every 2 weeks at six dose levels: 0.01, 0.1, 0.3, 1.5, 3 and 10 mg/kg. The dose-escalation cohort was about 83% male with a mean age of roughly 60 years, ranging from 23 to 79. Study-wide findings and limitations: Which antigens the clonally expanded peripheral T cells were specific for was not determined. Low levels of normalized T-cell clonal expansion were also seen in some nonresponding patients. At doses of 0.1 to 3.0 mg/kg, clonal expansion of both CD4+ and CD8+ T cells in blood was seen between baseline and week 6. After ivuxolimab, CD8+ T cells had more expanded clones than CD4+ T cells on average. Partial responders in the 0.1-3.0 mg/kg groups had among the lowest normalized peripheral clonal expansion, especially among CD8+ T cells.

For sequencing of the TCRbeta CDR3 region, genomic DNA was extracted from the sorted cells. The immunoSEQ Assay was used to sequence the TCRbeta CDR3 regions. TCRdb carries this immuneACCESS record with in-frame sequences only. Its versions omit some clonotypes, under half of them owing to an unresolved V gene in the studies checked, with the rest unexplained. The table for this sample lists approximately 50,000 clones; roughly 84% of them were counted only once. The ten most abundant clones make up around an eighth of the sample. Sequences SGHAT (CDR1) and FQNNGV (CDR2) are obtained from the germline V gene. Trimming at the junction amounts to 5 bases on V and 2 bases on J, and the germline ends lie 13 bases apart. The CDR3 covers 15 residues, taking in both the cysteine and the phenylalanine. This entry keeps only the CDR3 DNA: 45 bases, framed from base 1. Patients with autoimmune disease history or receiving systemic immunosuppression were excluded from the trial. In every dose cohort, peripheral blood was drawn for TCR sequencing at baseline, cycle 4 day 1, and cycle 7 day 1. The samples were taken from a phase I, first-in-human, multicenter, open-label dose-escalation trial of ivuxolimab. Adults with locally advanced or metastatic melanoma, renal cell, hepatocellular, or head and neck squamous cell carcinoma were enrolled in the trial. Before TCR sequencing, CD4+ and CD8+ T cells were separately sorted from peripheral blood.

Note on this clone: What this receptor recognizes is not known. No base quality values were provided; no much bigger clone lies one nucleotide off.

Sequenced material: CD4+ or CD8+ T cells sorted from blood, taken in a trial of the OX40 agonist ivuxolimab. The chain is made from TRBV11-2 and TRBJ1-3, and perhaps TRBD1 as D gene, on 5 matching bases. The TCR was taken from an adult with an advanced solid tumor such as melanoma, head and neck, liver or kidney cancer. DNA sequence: TGTGCCAGCAGCCCAGAAGGGGCCCCTGGAAACACCATATATTTT. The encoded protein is CASSPEGAPGNTIYF.